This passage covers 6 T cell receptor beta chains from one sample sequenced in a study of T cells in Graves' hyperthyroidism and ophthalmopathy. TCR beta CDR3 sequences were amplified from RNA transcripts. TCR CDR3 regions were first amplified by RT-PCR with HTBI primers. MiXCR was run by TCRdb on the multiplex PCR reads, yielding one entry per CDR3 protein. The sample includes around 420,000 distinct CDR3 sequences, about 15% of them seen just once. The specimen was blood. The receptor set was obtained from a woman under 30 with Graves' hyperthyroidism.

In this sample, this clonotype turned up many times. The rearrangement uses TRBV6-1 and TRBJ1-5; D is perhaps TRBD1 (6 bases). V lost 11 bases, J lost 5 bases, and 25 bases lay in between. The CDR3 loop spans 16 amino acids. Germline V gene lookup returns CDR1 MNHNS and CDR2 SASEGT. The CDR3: CAGDSGTRTFHQPQHF. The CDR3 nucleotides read TGTGCCGGAGATTCCGGGACAAGGACCTTCCATCAGCCCCAGCATTTT.

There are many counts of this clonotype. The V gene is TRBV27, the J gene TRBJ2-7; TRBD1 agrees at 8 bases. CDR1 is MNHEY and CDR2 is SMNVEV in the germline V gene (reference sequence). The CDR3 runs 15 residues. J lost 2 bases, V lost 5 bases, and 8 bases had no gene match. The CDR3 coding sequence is TGTGCCAGCAGTCCCGGCAGGGGGCAAACCTACGAGCAGTACTTC. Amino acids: CASSPGRGQTYEQYF.

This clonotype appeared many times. This CDR3 is CASSPTRDTEAFF. CDR3 bases: TGTGCCAGCAGCCCCACCCGGGACACTGAAGCTTTCTTT. The genes are TRBV7-9 and TRBJ1-1; D remains ambiguous. V gave up 5 bases and J gave up 3 bases, with 10 bases separating them. This CDR3 is 13 amino acids long. Looked up from germline, CDR1 is SEHNR and CDR2 is FQNEAQ (reference sequence).

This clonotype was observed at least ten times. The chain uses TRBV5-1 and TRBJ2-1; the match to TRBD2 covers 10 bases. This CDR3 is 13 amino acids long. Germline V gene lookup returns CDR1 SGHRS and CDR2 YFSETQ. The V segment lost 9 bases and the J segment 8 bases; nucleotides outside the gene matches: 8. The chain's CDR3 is CATRLAGAYEQFF. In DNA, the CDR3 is TGCGCCACTAGGCTAGCGGGGGCCTATGAGCAGTTCTTC.

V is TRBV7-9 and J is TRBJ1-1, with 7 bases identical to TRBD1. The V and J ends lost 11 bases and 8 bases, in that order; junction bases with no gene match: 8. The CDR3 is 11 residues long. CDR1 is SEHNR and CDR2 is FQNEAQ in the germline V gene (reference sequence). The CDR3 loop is CAFGAGQEAFF. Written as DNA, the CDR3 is TGTGCCTTTGGAGCGGGACAGGAAGCTTTCTTT.

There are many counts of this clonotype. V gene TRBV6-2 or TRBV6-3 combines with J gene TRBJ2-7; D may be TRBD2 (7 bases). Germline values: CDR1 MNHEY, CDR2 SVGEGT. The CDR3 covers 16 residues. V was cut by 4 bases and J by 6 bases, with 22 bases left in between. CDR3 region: CASSFWGGTPRGEQYF. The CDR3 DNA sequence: TGTGCCAGCAGTTTCTGGGGGGGCACCCCCCGCGGCGAGCAGTACTTC.